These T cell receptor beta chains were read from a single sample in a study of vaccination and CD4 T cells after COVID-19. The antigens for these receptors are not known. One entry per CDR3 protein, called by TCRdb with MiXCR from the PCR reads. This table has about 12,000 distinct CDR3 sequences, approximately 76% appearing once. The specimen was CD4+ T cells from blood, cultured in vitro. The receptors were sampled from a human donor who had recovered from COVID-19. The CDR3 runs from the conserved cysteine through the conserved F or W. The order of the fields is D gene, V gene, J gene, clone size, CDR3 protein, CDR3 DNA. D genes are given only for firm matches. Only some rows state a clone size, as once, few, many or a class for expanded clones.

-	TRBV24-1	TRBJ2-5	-	CATSVRHQETQYF	TGTGCCACCAGTGTAAGGCACCAGGAGACCCAGTACTTC
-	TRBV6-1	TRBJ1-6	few	CASSPGGGSYNSPLHF	TGTGCCAGCAGCCCGGGGGGGGGCTCCTATAATTCACCCCTCCACTTT
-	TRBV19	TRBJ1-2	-	CASSNPYEGGRYGYTF	TGTGCCAGTAGTAACCCCTATGAGGGGGGTCGCTATGGCTACACCTTC
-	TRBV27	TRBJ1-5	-	CASSLKVNQPQHF	TGTGCCAGCAGCCTCAAGGTCAATCAGCCCCAGCATTTT
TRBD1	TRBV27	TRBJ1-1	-	CASRLWTGQVTEAFF	TGTGCCAGCAGGTTGTGGACAGGGCAGGTCACTGAAGCTTTCTTT
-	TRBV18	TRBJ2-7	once	CASSPSSSPEQYF	TGTGCCAGCTCACCTTCGTCCTCCCCCGAGCAGTACTTC
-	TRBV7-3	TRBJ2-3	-	CASSLGGIHADTQYF	TGTGCCAGCAGCTTGGGCGGGATTCATGCAGATACGCAGTATTTT
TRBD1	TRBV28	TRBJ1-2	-	CASSLDRGLGYTF	TGTGCCAGCAGCCTGGACAGGGGGCTTGGCTACACCTTC
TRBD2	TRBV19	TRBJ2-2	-	CASSILAGGPGELFF	TGTGCCAGTAGTATACTGGCGGGAGGGCCCGGGGAGCTGTTTTTT
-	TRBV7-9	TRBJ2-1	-	CASSSGDEQFF	TGTGCCAGCAGCTCCGGGGATGAGCAGTTCTTC
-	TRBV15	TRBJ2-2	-	CATSRDPRDTGELFF	TGTGCCACCAGCAGAGATCCCAGGGACACCGGGGAGCTGTTTTTT
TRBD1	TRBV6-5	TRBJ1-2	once	CASSYRGQGAGYGYTF	TGTGCCAGCAGTTACCGGGGACAGGGGGCCGGCTATGGCTACACCTTC
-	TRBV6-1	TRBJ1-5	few	CASSSQGWGNQPQHF	TGTGCCAGCAGCTCTCAAGGTTGGGGAAATCAGCCCCAGCATTTT
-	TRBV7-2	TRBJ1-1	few	CASSLGGFQNTEAFF	TGTGCCAGCAGCTTAGGAGGGTTTCAGAACACTGAAGCTTTCTTT
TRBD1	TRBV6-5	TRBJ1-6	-	CASSYSDRVGSPLHF	TGTGCCAGCAGTTACTCAGACAGGGTCGGGTCACCCCTCCACTTT
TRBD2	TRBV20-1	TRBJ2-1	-	CSASGREGSNEQFF	TGCAGTGCTAGCGGGCGGGAGGGCTCCAATGAGCAGTTCTTC
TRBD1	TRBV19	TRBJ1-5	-	CASSISQGVLPQHF	TGTGCCAGTAGTATAAGTCAGGGGGTTTTGCCCCAGCATTTT
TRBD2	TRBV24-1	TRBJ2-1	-	CATSSSGENTGEQFF	TGTGCCACCAGCTCTAGCGGAGAAAACACGGGTGAGCAGTTCTTC
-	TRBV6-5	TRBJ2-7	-	CASSYNSRYEQYF	TGTGCCAGCAGTTATAATAGCCGCTACGAGCAGTACTTC
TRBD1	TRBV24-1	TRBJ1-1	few	CATSDSDRGTEAFF	TGTGCCACCAGTGATTCGGACAGGGGGACTGAAGCTTTCTTT
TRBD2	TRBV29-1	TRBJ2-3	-	CSGAGGLGRDTQYF	TGCAGCGGGGCGGGGGGACTAGGCAGAGATACGCAGTATTTT
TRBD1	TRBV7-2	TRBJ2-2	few	CASSFGTGLTGELFF	TGTGCCAGCAGCTTCGGGACAGGGCTCACCGGGGAGCTGTTTTTT
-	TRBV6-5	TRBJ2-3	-	CASSYWGSGTDTQYF	TGTGCCAGCAGTTACTGGGGTAGCGGCACAGATACGCAGTATTTT
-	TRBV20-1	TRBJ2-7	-	CSASGRYEQYF	TGCAGTGCTAGTGGGAGGTACGAGCAGTACTTC
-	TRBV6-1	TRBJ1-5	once	CASSEAVGQPQHF	TGTGCCAGCAGTGAGGCTGTCGGTCAGCCCCAGCATTTT
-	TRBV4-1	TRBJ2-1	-	CASSHYNEQFF	TGCGCCAGCAGCCATTACAATGAGCAGTTCTTC
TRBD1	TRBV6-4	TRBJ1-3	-	CASRLGRGPGRDRDKLFGNTIYF	TGTGCCAGCAGGCTGGGGAGAGGGCCGGGCCGGGACAGGGACAAGCTCTTCGGAAACACCATATATTTT
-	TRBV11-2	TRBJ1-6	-	CASSQSRGGSPLHF	TGTGCCAGCAGCCAAAGTCGGGGCGGTTCACCCCTCCACTTT
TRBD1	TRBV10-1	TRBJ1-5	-	CASSEDRGNGNQPQHF	TGCGCCAGCAGTGAAGACAGGGGGAATGGCAATCAGCCCCAGCATTTT
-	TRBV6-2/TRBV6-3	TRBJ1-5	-	CASSQRGTGFRNQPQHF	TGTGCCAGCAGCCAAAGGGGGACTGGGTTTCGCAATCAGCCCCAGCATTTT
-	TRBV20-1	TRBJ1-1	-	CSAPRDTRADAFF	TGCAGTGCTCCCCGGGACACCCGGGCAGACGCTTTCTTT
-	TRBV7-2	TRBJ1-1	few	CASSLWSNTEAFF	TGTGCCAGCAGCTTGTGGTCGAACACTGAAGCTTTCTTT
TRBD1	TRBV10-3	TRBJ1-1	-	CAIRNDREELRAFF	TGTGCCATCAGGAACGACAGGGAGGAATTACGAGCTTTCTTT
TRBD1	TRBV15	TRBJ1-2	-	CATSIWTGLTGYTF	TGTGCCACCAGCATCTGGACAGGGCTAACTGGCTACACCTTC
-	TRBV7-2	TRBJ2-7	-	CASSSFPSTSYEQYF	TGTGCCAGCAGCTCCTTTCCTTCTACTTCCTACGAGCAGTACTTC
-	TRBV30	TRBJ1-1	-	CAWRTGNTEAFF	TGTGCCTGGAGGACAGGGAACACTGAAGCTTTCTTT
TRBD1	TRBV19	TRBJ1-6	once	CASRLTGSGSPLHF	TGTGCCAGTAGGTTGACAGGGTCAGGTTCACCCCTCCACTTT
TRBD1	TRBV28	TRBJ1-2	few	CASSNAGTGGLSTF	TGTGCCAGCAGTAATGCCGGGACAGGGGGATTGTCCACCTTC
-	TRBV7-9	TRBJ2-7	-	CASSLTGPTYEQYF	TGTGCCAGCAGCTTAACAGGCCCTACCTACGAGCAGTACTTC
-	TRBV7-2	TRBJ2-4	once	CASSLGAPSIQYF	TGTGCCAGCAGCTTAGGCGCCCCCAGCATTCAGTACTTC
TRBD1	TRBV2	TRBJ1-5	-	CASSGDRVGNQPQHF	TGTGCCAGCAGTGGGGACAGGGTGGGCAATCAGCCCCAGCATTTT
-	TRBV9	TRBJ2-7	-	CASSVTRVSEQYF	TGTGCCAGCAGCGTTACCAGGGTGAGCGAGCAGTACTTC
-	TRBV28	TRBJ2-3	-	CASSSHQSRTDTQYF	TGTGCCAGCAGTTCCCACCAAAGTAGGACAGATACGCAGTATTTT